Listed here are 30 T cell receptor beta chains from one sample, sequenced in a study of early T cells in non-severe SARS-CoV-2 infection. Via MiXCR, TCRdb re-called the 5' RACE reads, giving one row per CDR3 protein. Among 45,000 to 50,000 distinct CDR3 sequences listed, around 6% were seen once. The sample was whole blood. These receptors came from an adult who was a healthcare worker with PCR-confirmed SARS-CoV-2 infection or an uninfected control (not recorded which).

For the CDR3, the DNA is TGTGCCAGCAGCTTAGAAGCGACAACCCGACAGAGGAACACTGAAGCTTTCTTT. Translated, it gives CASSLEATTRQRNTEAFF. The chain joins TRBV7-2 to TRBJ1-1, with D possibly TRBD1 on 5 matching bases. Trimming pared 1 base from V and 1 base from J, leaving 19 bases between. The CDR3 covers 18 residues. In germline, CDR1 is SGHTA, CDR2 FQGNSA.

This clonotype has a count of ten or more. The rearrangement links TRBV29-1 to TRBJ1-1; 7 bases align to TRBD1. CDR3 length: 13 amino acids. J lost 0 bases, V lost 6 bases, and 4 bases had no gene match. Germline CDR1 reads SQVTM; CDR2 reads ANQGSEA. This CDR3 reads CSVGQKMNTEAFF. The CDR3 DNA sequence: TGCAGCGTGGGACAGAAGATGAACACTGAAGCTTTCTTT.

This clonotype was seen ten or more times. The V gene is TRBV3-1, the J gene TRBJ2-7; D possibly corresponds to TRBD2 (5 bases). Trimming stripped 0 bases from V and 0 bases from J, with 12 bases between. CDR3 size: 16 residues. Germline V gives CDR1 LGHDT, CDR2 YNNKEL (reference sequence). CDR3 DNA sequence: TGTGCCAGCAGCCAAGATAGGACTCCTAGCTCCTACGAGCAGTACTTC. This translates into CASSQDRTPSSYEQYF.

The table lists this clonotype with many counts. This chain uses TRBV5-1 with TRBJ1-3; 7 bases fit TRBD1. The ends lost 0 bases at V and 0 bases at J; junction bases unmatched: 6. The CDR3 extends over 17 amino acids. Germline CDR1 and CDR2: SGHRS and YFSETQ. CDR3 protein: CASSLAGQLISGNTIYF. CDR3 nucleotide sequence: TGCGCCAGCAGCTTGGCGGGACAGCTTATCTCTGGAAACACCATATATTTT.

There are many counts of this clonotype. This chain links TRBV7-9 with TRBJ2-1; D not resolved. V was trimmed by 5 bases and J by 6 bases, leaving 11 bases between them. There are 13 residues in the CDR3. Germline lookup yields CDR1 SEHNR and CDR2 FQNEAQ (reference sequence). This CDR3 reads CASSPAASNEQFF. As DNA, the CDR3 is TGTGCCAGCAGCCCCGCAGCTTCCAATGAGCAGTTCTTC.

This clonotype was observed at least ten times. CDR3 protein: CASSWGLEVDTQYF. The DNA for the CDR3 is TGTGCCAGCAGCTGGGGACTAGAGGTAGATACGCAGTATTTT. The chain links TRBV5-4 to TRBJ2-3, with 8 bases identical to TRBD2. Germline-derived CDR1 and CDR2 are SGHNT and YYREEE (reference sequence). The V and J ends lost 3 bases and 5 bases, in that order; junction bases with no gene match: 5. The CDR3 totals 14 residues.

This clonotype was picked up a small number of times. The chain uses TRBV6-6 and TRBJ1-6, with D possibly being TRBD1 (6 bases). Per germline, CDR1 MNHNY and CDR2 SVGAGI (reference sequence). V shed 5 bases and J shed 5 bases, with 10 bases lying between them. The CDR3 runs to 14 residues. CDR3 region: CASSPRQDNSPLHF. CDR3 nucleotides: TGTGCCAGCAGTCCTAGACAGGATAATTCACCCCTCCACTTT.

The table lists this clonotype with many counts. This chain joins TRBV20-1 and TRBJ2-1; 9 bases are a match to TRBD2. This CDR3 contains 13 residues. The V gene's germline CDR1 is DFQATT and CDR2 SNEGSKA (reference sequence). Germline trimming cut 7 bases from V and 9 bases from J; bases unmatched to any gene: 10. CDR3 amino acids: CSVVAGVVGEQFF. The CDR3 DNA follows: TGCAGTGTAGTAGCGGGAGTCGTCGGTGAGCAGTTCTTC.

This clonotype occurred many times. The chain couples TRBV29-1 to TRBJ2-3; 9 positions match TRBD1. The J segment lost 2 bases and the V segment lost 6 bases, leaving 12 bases of the junction unmatched. CDR3 size: 16 residues. Germline CDR1 is SQVTM and CDR2 is ANQGSEA. CDR3 region: CSVEGRTGANTDTQYF. The CDR3 DNA reads TGCAGCGTCGAGGGTAGGACAGGGGCCAACACAGATACGCAGTATTTT.

In this sample, this clonotype turned up a few times. This chain uses TRBV6-5 with TRBJ1-2, with TRBD1 matching over 11 bases. V shed 2 bases and J 4 bases; nucleotides not matched to a gene: 6. In germline, CDR1 is MNHEY, CDR2 SVGAGI. The CDR3 is 16 amino acids. The CDR3 DNA is TGTGCCAGCAGTTACGTTGGACAGGGGGCTGGCTATGGCTACACCTTC. It is translated as CASSYVGQGAGYGYTF.

The chain combines TRBV29-1 with TRBJ1-4; D is ambiguous. V was trimmed by 6 bases and J by 11 bases, leaving 19 bases between them. The CDR3 contains 13 residues. The germline gives CDR1 SQVTM, CDR2 ANQGSEA. The CDR3 reads CSVGVSGSGKLFF. The DNA of the CDR3 is TGCAGCGTGGGAGTGAGTGGGTCGGGGAAACTGTTTTTT. The full variable domain, in which reference TRBV29-1 and TRBJ1-4 provide the parts outside the CDR3, is SAVISQKPSRDICQRGTSLTIQCQVDSQVTMMFWYRQQPGQSLTLIATANQGSEATYESGFVIDKFPISRPNLTFSTLTVSNMSPEDSSIYLCSVGVSGSGKLFFGSGTQLSVL.

Ten or more counts support this clonotype. The chain couples TRBV7-2 to TRBJ1-3; D unresolved. The CDR3 contains 16 residues. V lost 2 bases to trimming and J lost 3 bases, with 14 bases between them. Germline CDR1 is SGHTA and CDR2 is FQGNSA. The CDR3 nucleotides are TGTGCCAGCAGCTTACCCGCGGGCCCTGGTGGAAACACCATATATTTT. It specifies CASSLPAGPGGNTIYF.

The table lists this clonotype with many counts. V usage is TRBV7-9 and J usage is TRBJ2-1; either TRBD1 or TRBD2 may fit D (5 bases each). The CDR3 is made up of 15 amino acids. CDR1 and CDR2 from the germline V gene are SEHNR and FQNEAQ (reference sequence). Trimming took 5 bases from V and 8 from J, leaving 19 bases between them. The CDR3 region is CASSVGRDPKDEQFF. The CDR3 nucleotides are TGTGCCAGCAGCGTAGGCCGGGACCCAAAGGATGAGCAGTTCTTC.

This clonotype occurred many times. The chain recombines TRBV12-3 or TRBV12-4 with TRBJ1-1, with D perhaps matching TRBD1 (5 bases). Trimming shortened V by 5 bases and J by 3 bases, and 13 bases separated the two germline ends. CDR3 length: 14 amino acids. CDR3 sequence: CASSRGGTDTEAFF. The CDR3 DNA reads TGTGCCAGCAGTAGGGGCGGAACGGACACTGAAGCTTTCTTT.

Many counts were recorded for this clonotype. The V gene is TRBV28, the J gene TRBJ2-7; 9 bases agree with TRBD1. Germline V lookup: CDR1 MDHEN, CDR2 SYDVKM. The CDR3 has 13 amino acids. The V gene end was trimmed by 7 bases and the J gene end by 2 bases; junction bases not matched to a gene: 3. The chain's CDR3 is CASTGQGTYEQYF. For the CDR3, the DNA is TGTGCCAGCACCGGACAGGGGACCTACGAGCAGTACTTC.

In this sample, this clonotype turned up many times. The chain is built from TRBV12-3 or TRBV12-4 and TRBJ2-7; D gene uncertain. CDR3 length: 14 residues. Trimming shortened V by 3 bases and J by 1 base, and 10 bases separated the two germline ends. The CDR3 sequence is CASSLAAASYEQYF. The CDR3 nucleotides are TGTGCCAGCAGTTTGGCGGCGGCTTCCTACGAGCAGTACTTC.

The J gene is TRBJ2-7, the V gene TRBV7-2; D gene uncertain. Trimming shortened V by 1 base and J by 0 bases, and 28 bases separated the two germline ends. Germline V gene lookup returns CDR1 SGHTA and CDR2 FQGNSA. The CDR3 loop spans 21 amino acids. CDR3 residues: CASSLGVPSTSRVRFSYEQYF. As DNA, the CDR3 is TGTGCCAGCAGCTTAGGGGTACCTTCCACGTCGAGAGTTAGATTCTCCTACGAGCAGTACTTC.

The V gene is TRBV7-9, the J gene TRBJ1-6; the D gene is possibly TRBD1 (5 bases). Germline CDR1 and CDR2: SEHNR and FQNEAQ (reference sequence). The CDR3 is made up of 14 amino acids. V was pared by 5 bases and J by 7 bases, with 12 bases between. The CDR3 sequence: CASSPGTFNSPLHF. The CDR3 coding sequence is TGTGCCAGCAGCCCCGGGACCTTCAATTCACCCCTCCACTTT.

This clonotype was seen many times. The V gene is TRBV19, the J gene TRBJ2-4, with D unresolved. The CDR3 loop spans 16 amino acids. Trimming stripped 3 bases from V and 0 bases from J, with 12 bases between. Germline loops: CDR1 LNHDA, CDR2 SQIVND (reference sequence). The CDR3 sequence is CASSMWAEEAKNIQYF. The CDR3, as DNA: TGTGCCAGTAGTATGTGGGCAGAGGAAGCCAAAAACATTCAGTACTTC.

This clonotype appeared many times. This rearrangement joins TRBV3-1 to TRBJ1-1; no clear D gene. V dropped 4 bases and J dropped 4 bases, with 13 bases sitting between them. Germline assignment: CDR1 LGHDT and CDR2 YNNKEL (reference sequence). This CDR3 has 14 amino acids. The CDR3: CASSLLASGTEAFF. CDR3 DNA sequence: TGTGCCAGCAGCCTCTTGGCCTCGGGCACTGAAGCTTTCTTT.

In this sample, this clonotype turned up a few times. The chain carries TRBV12-5 and TRBJ2-3; 12 positions agree with TRBD2. With 7 bases clipped from V and 6 bases from J, the junction kept 11 bases outside the gene matches. CDR1 is LGHNT, CDR2 FRNRAP, per germline. The CDR3 sequence is 16 residues long. CDR3: CASVPRLAGAADTQYF. In DNA, the CDR3 is TGTGCTAGTGTCCCCCGACTAGCGGGAGCCGCGGATACGCAGTATTTT.

This clonotype was observed a few times. The chain recombines TRBV12-3 or TRBV12-4 with TRBJ2-1; 9 bases align to TRBD2. This CDR3 has 12 amino acids. V trimming: 11 bases; J trimming: 8 bases; junction bases outside the gene matches: 7. The CDR3, as DNA: TGTGCCTGGGGGACTAGCATACATGAGCAGTTCTTC. Its translation is CAWGTSIHEQFF.

This clonotype was counted between two and nine times. The rearrangement uses TRBV7-3 and TRBJ2-3; D perhaps matches TRBD1 (5 bases). The germline V gene has CDR1 SGHTA and CDR2 FQGTGA. V lost 5 bases, J lost 8 bases, and 8 bases lay in between. The CDR3 length is 11 residues. The CDR3 here is CASSAGATQYF. CDR3 sequence (DNA): TGTGCCAGCAGCGCTGGGGCTACGCAGTATTTT. Variable domain in full (rest from reference TRBV7-3 and TRBJ2-3): GAGVSQTPSNKVTEKGKYVELRCDPISGHTALYWYRQSLGQGPEFLIYFQGTGAADDSGLPNDRFFAVRPEGSVSTLKIQRTERGDSAVYLCASSAGATQYFGPGTRLTVL.

In this sample, this clonotype turned up many times. Here the CDR3 reads CATSDPQGVEQFF. CDR3 nucleotide sequence: TGTGCCACCAGTGATCCCCAAGGTGTTGAGCAGTTCTTC. This chain joins TRBV24-1 and TRBJ2-1; D uncertain. CDR3 size: 13 residues. V was pared by 3 bases and J by 9 bases, with 11 bases between. The germline CDR1 and CDR2 sequences are KGHDR and SFDVKD.

This clonotype has just a few counts. The chain carries TRBV7-2 and TRBJ2-3; 12 bases are shared with TRBD2. The CDR3 has 17 residues. J was trimmed by 2 bases and V by 4 bases; bases with no gene match: 7. Germline V lookup: CDR1 SGHTA, CDR2 FQGNSA. In nucleotides, the CDR3 is TGTGCCAGCAGCTCGCCTCTAGCGGGGGGGACCACAGATACGCAGTATTTT. It yields the protein CASSSPLAGGTTDTQYF. Together with reference TRBV7-2 and TRBJ2-3, the CDR3 gives the full variable domain: GAGVSQSPSNKVTEKGKDVELRCDPISGHTALYWYRQSLGQGLEFLIYFQGNSAPDKSGLPSDRFSAERTGGSVSTLTIQRTQQEDSAVYLCASSSPLAGGTTDTQYFGPGTRLTVL.

This clonotype was seen repeatedly, ten times or more. This chain links TRBV20-1 with TRBJ1-2, with unresolved D. V was trimmed by 6 bases and J by 6 bases, leaving 17 bases between them. The CDR3 consists of 13 residues. Germline V lookup: CDR1 DFQATT, CDR2 SNEGSKA (reference sequence). The CDR3 loop is CSAEGSRLDGYTF. CDR3 in DNA: TGCAGTGCCGAGGGAAGCAGGCTGGATGGCTACACCTTC.

This clonotype has just a few counts. The genes are TRBV2 and TRBJ2-7; TRBD1 or TRBD2 may be the D gene (5 bases each). This CDR3 has 13 residues. The germline CDR1 and CDR2 sequences are SNHLY and FYNNEI. V was cut by 2 bases and J by 7 bases, with 12 bases left in between. DNA of the CDR3: TGTGCCAGCAGTGAAACGGGGCGGAGAGAGCAGTACTTC. Protein product: CASSETGRREQYF.

This clonotype was found a few times. The gene calls are TRBV14 and TRBJ1-4, with no clear D. Germline CDR1 and CDR2: SGHDN and FVKESK. The V end lost 0 bases, the J end lost 2 bases, and 7 bases lay between the germline ends. The CDR3 sequence is 15 residues long. The chain's CDR3 is CASSQDIKTNEKLFF. CDR3 coding DNA: TGTGCCAGCAGCCAAGATATTAAGACTAATGAAAAACTGTTTTTT.

This clonotype was seen many times. V gene TRBV5-5 combines with J gene TRBJ1-3; D call uncertain. V lost 1 base and J lost 4, with 3 bases in between. This CDR3 has 12 residues. Germline loops: CDR1 SGHKS, CDR2 YYEKEE (reference sequence). As DNA, the CDR3 is TGTGCCAGCAGCTTGAAAGGAAACACCATATATTTT. Translating gives CASSLKGNTIYF.

This clonotype came up a few times. The rearrangement uses TRBV7-2 and TRBJ2-5, with TRBD1 matching over 7 bases. Germline V CDR1 and CDR2: SGHTA, FQGNSA. The V and J ends lost 2 bases and 2 bases, in that order; junction bases with no gene match: 8. This CDR3 is built from 16 residues. The CDR3 bases are TGTGCCAGCAGCTTACAATCGGCGGACAGGCAAGAGACCCAGTACTTC. The encoded protein is CASSLQSADRQETQYF.